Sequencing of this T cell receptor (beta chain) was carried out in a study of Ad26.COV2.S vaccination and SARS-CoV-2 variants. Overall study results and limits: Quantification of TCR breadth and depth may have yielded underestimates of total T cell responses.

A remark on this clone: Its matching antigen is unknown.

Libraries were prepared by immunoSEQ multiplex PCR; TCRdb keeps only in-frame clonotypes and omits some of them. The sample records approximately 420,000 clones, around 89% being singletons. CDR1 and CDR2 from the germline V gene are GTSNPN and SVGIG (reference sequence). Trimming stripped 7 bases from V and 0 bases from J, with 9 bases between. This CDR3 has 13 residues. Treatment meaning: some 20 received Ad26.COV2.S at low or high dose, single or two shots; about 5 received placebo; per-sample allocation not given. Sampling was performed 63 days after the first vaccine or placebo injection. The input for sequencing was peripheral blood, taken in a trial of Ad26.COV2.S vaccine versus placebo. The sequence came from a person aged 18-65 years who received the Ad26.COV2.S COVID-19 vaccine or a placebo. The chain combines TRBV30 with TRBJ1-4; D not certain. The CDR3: CAYPTATNEKLFF. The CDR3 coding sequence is TGTGCCTACCCGACTGCAACTAATGAAAAACTGTTTTTT.